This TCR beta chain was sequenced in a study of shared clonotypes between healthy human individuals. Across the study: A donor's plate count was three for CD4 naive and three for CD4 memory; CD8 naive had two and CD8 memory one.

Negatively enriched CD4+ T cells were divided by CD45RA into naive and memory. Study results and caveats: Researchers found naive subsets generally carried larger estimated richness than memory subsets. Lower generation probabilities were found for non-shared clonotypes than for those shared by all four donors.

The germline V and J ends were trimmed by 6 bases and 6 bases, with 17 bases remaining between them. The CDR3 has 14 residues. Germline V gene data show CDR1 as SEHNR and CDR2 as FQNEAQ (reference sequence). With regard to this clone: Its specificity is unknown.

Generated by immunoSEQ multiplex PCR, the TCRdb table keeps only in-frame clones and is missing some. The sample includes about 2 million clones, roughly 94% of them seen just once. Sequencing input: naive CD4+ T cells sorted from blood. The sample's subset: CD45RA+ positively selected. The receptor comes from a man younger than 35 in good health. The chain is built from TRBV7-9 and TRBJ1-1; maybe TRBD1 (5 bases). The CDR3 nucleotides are TGTGCCAGCAGAGCCGGGGGGAGTCTAGCTGAAGCTTTCTTT. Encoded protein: CASRAGGSLAEAFF.